Listed here are 17 T cell receptor beta chains from one sample, sequenced in a study of T cells in tuberculosis. After thawing and overnight rest, PBMC were stained with GMM-loaded CD1B tetramer, viability dye and anti-CD3 for sorting. The CD1B tetramers carried C32 glucose monomycolate purified from Rhodococcus equi. The protocol was immunoSEQ multiplex PCR, while the TCRdb copy is restricted to in-frame clones and leaves out a portion. The sample lists approximately 100,000 clones, approximately 91% occurring once. The sample was CD1b-GMM tetramer-negative cells sorted from PBMCs. The receptors originated from an adult woman with latent tuberculosis.

The chain has TRBV7-2 and TRBJ2-1, with TRBD1 identical over 8 bases. CDR3 length equals 14 residues. J gave up 8 bases and V 5 bases, and 8 bases lay outside the gene matches. Per the germline V gene, CDR1 is SGHTA and CDR2 is FQGNSA. CDR3 sequence reads: CASSRRTGIDEQFF. CDR3 in DNA: TGTGCCAGCAGCCGCCGGACAGGGATCGATGAGCAGTTCTTC.

In its sample, this clone was seen a few times. The chain uses TRBV6-1 and TRBJ2-7; TRBD1 aligns across 9 bases. The J segment lost 5 bases and the V segment lost 6 bases, leaving 2 bases of the junction unmatched. The germline gives CDR1 MNHNS, CDR2 SASEGT. The CDR3 is 12 amino acids. Written as DNA, the CDR3 is TGTGCCAGCAGGCGACAGGGGGACGAGCAGTACGTC. Its translation: CASRRQGDEQYV.

V and J are TRBV11-2 and TRBJ2-5; D might be TRBD2 (5 bases). This CDR3 contains 14 residues. V was clipped by 5 bases and J by 2 bases, with 12 bases between them. Germline V gene data show CDR1 as SGHAT and CDR2 as FQNNGV. The DNA of the CDR3 is TGTGCCAGCAGCCCAACGGGGTTTCAAGAGACCCAGTACTTC. Amino acid sequence: CASSPTGFQETQYF.

The chain is built from TRBV5-8 and TRBJ1-1; 7 bases are shared with TRBD1. CDR3 length: 16 residues. The V and J ends lost 1 base and 4 bases, in that order; junction bases with no gene match: 10. The germline gives CDR1 SGHTS, CDR2 YDEGEE. The DNA of the CDR3 is TGTGCCAGCAGCTTGAGCACAGGGGTTTTGGGCACTGAAGCTTTCTTT. This sequence encodes CASSLSTGVLGTEAFF.

The gene calls are TRBV11-2 and TRBJ2-1, with TRBD2 identical over 7 bases. This CDR3 contains 14 residues. J was trimmed by 4 bases and V by 7 bases; bases with no gene match: 7. Germline V gene data show CDR1 as SGHAT and CDR2 as FQNNGV. The CDR3 region has the DNA TGTGCCAGCACCCCCACGGGGGGATACAATGAGCAGTTCTTC. Amino acids: CASTPTGGYNEQFF.

V gene TRBV7-2 combines with J gene TRBJ1-2; 8 bases match TRBD1. Germline loops: CDR1 SGHTA, CDR2 FQGNSA. With V trimmed by 2 bases and J by 11 bases, 10 bases remained unmatched. This CDR3 contains 14 residues. In DNA form, the CDR3 reads TGTGCCAGCAGCTTAATCGGGACAGGAGTGGGATACACCTTC. Protein: CASSLIGTGVGYTF.

The chain recombines TRBV13 with TRBJ2-5, with D maybe TRBD1 (7 bases). This CDR3 spans 15 amino acids. Per the germline V gene, CDR1 is PRHDT and CDR2 is FYEKMQ (reference sequence). Trimming cost V 1 base and J 4 bases, with 13 bases left between them. The CDR3 spells CASSLVGQGGETQYF. The CDR3 DNA is TGTGCCAGCAGCTTAGTAGGTCAGGGGGGAGAGACCCAGTACTTC.

The chain employs TRBV27 and TRBJ2-1; the match to TRBD1 covers 12 bases. Germline V gene data show CDR1 as MNHEY and CDR2 as SMNVEV (reference sequence). CDR3 length equals 16 residues. J was trimmed by 7 bases and V by 6 bases; bases with no gene match: 10. The CDR3 DNA reads as TGTGCCAGCAGGTCGGGAGGGACAGGGGGCTTTAATGAGCAGTTCTTC. This translates into CASRSGGTGGFNEQFF.

The J gene is TRBJ1-1, the V gene TRBV6-5; TRBD1 agrees at 10 bases. The length of the CDR3 is 15 residues. The junction had 6 bases not matched to a gene; V was cut back by 2 bases and J by 6 bases. Germline values: CDR1 MNHEY, CDR2 SVGAGI. The CDR3 is CASSYRQGARAEAFF. The CDR3 DNA is TGTGCCAGCAGTTACAGACAGGGGGCGCGCGCTGAAGCTTTCTTT.

The chain combines TRBV5-4 with TRBJ1-4; the match to TRBD1 covers 8 bases. The CDR3 totals 17 residues. J gave up 1 base and V 2 bases, and 7 bases lay outside the gene matches. From germline, CDR1 is SGHNT and CDR2 YYREEE (reference sequence). Here the CDR3 DNA reads TGTGCCAGCAGCTTAGTCGGACAGGGAAGAACTAATGAAAAACTGTTTTTT. This gives the protein CASSLVGQGRTNEKLFF.

CDR3 in DNA: TGCGCCAGCAGCTTGTTAGCCCTGAACACTGAAGCTTTCTTT. It codes for CASSLLALNTEAFF. The chain has TRBV5-1 and TRBJ1-1; no firm D call. The CDR3 sequence is 14 residues long. Trimming stripped 1 base from V and 0 bases from J, with 7 bases between. The germline V gene encodes CDR1 SGHRS and CDR2 YFSETQ. The whole variable domain, filled in from reference TRBV5-1 and TRBJ1-1, reads KAGVTQTPRYLIKTRGQQVTLSCSPISGHRSVSWYQQTPGQGLQFLFEYFSETQRNKGNFPGRFSGRQFSNSRSEMNVSTLELGDSALYLCASSLLALNTEAFFGQGTRLTVV.

This chain joins TRBV14 and TRBJ2-2; possible D gene TRBD1, 5 bases. Germline assignment: CDR1 SGHDN and CDR2 FVKESK. This CDR3 has 16 residues. Deletions cut 0 bases from V and 7 bases from J, with 15 bases between. In DNA, the CDR3 is TGTGCCAGCAGCCAAGAATTCGGCAGGGCGGTCGGGGAGCTGTTTTTT. Its translation is CASSQEFGRAVGELFF.

This sequence joins TRBV30 and TRBJ1-5, with D uncertain. V lost 5 bases, J lost 0 bases, and 8 bases lay in between. The germline V gene encodes CDR1 GTSNPN and CDR2 SVGIG (reference sequence). The CDR3 is 13 amino acids. CDR3 bases: TGTGCCTGGGCAGGAAGTAGCAATCAGCCCCAGCATTTT. Its protein product is CAWAGSSNQPQHF. Together with reference TRBV30 and TRBJ1-5, the CDR3 gives the full variable domain: SQTIHQWPATLVQPVGSPLSLECTVEGTSNPNLYWYRQAAGRGLQLLFYSVGIGQISSEVPQNLSASRPQDRQFILSSKKLLLSDSGFYLCAWAGSSNQPQHFGDGTRLSIL.

The genes are TRBV5-1 and TRBJ1-1; 8 nucleotides align to TRBD1. V lost 0 bases to trimming and J lost 1 base; unmatched junction nucleotides: 8. Looked up from germline, CDR1 is SGHRS and CDR2 is YFSETQ. The CDR3 is 17 amino acids. DNA for the CDR3: TGCGCCAGCAGCTTGGGACCAGGGGGCATGTGGAACACTGAAGCTTTCTTT. Its protein is CASSLGPGGMWNTEAFF.

The V call is TRBV7-2, the J call TRBJ2-5; D is uncertain. Germline CDR1 and CDR2: SGHTA and FQGNSA. V lost 5 bases and J lost 1, with 8 bases in between. This CDR3 is built from 13 residues. Here the CDR3 DNA reads TGTGCCAGCAGCCAACTCACCCAAGAGACCCAGTACTTC. Translated: CASSQLTQETQYF.

The V and J genes are TRBV29-1 and TRBJ1-1; D unresolved. The CDR3 contains 10 residues. Between the trimmed V and J ends, which lost 4 bases and 4 bases, there was a span of 4 bases. Germline CDR1 reads SQVTM; CDR2 reads ANQGSEA. The CDR3: CSVVVTEAFF. CDR3 DNA: TGCAGCGTTGTCGTCACTGAAGCTTTCTTT.

This chain joins TRBV5-1 and TRBJ2-3; D is perhaps TRBD2 (7 bases). CDR1 is SGHRS and CDR2 is YFSETQ in the germline V gene. CDR3 length: 15 amino acids. V was pared by 4 bases and J by 3 bases, with 15 bases between. Here the CDR3 DNA reads TGCGCCAGCAGCGGGGGAGGGGGGGCGACAGATACGCAGTATTTT. This codes for CASSGGGGATDTQYF.